Each of the 19 T cell receptor beta chains below was sequenced from the same sample in a study of regulatory T cells in long-lasting Graves disease. Both iRepertoire HTBI primers and Arm-PCR of CDR3 regions were used to build the TCR beta libraries. TCRdb fed the multiplex PCR reads into MiXCR, producing one record per CDR3 protein. This table has hundreds of thousands of distinct CDR3 sequences, about 16% appearing once. The time point denotes: newly diagnosed GD, antithyroid drugs for less than 3 months. Extracted PBMC RNA gave rise to the TCR library. This sample also appeared in a second study, on T cells in Graves' hyperthyroidism and ophthalmopathy.

This sample comprised peripheral blood mononuclear cells (PBMCs), obtained at new diagnosis, from a patient treated with antithyroid drugs. The origin of the receptors is a woman aged 40-60 years with Graves disease.

V and J are TRBV5-1 and TRBJ1-1; 7 bases align to TRBD1. This CDR3 is 13 amino acids long. Looked up from germline, CDR1 is SGHRS and CDR2 is YFSETQ. V lost 7 bases to trimming and J lost 3 bases; unmatched junction nucleotides: 6. CDR3 sequence (DNA): TGCGCCAGCTTGGGACAGCAAGACACTGAAGCTTTCTTT. This encodes CASLGQQDTEAFF.

In its sample, this clonotype was seen many times. The genes are TRBV7-3 and TRBJ1-5; D not resolved. Trimming cost V 6 bases and J 2 bases, with 23 bases left between them. The CDR3 has 18 residues. Looked up from germline, CDR1 is SGHTA and CDR2 is FQGTGA. This CDR3 reads CASRGTRSGTVGNQPQHF. The CDR3 DNA sequence: TGTGCCAGCAGGGGTACCCGAAGCGGCACAGTAGGCAATCAGCCCCAGCATTTT.

The chain carries TRBV5-1 and TRBJ1-5, with 7 bases matching TRBD1. CDR1 is SGHRS and CDR2 is YFSETQ in the germline V gene. Unmatched junction bases numbered 7, after V lost 4 bases and J lost 6 bases. The CDR3 loop spans 14 amino acids. The CDR3 loop is CASSEGATGQPQHF. CDR3 in DNA: TGCGCCAGCAGCGAGGGGGCGACGGGTCAGCCCCAGCATTTT.

This clonotype was seen at least ten times. V and J are TRBV2 and TRBJ2-3; 8 nucleotides agree with TRBD1. The V gene's germline CDR1 is SNHLY and CDR2 FYNNEI. The CDR3 is 16 residues long. V was pared by 9 bases and J by 3 bases, with 14 bases of the junction left unmatched. CDR3 nucleotide sequence: TGTGCCAGTACGCGGGCTCCGGGACAGGCGACAGATACGCAGTATTTT. Its translation is CASTRAPGQATDTQYF.

Comments on this clonotype: A single base separates this from a much larger clone, so it may be a read error. The genes are TRBV6-1 and TRBJ1-5; D is unclear. CDR1 and CDR2 (germline): MNHNS, SASEGT. Trimming took 5 bases from V and 3 from J, leaving 8 bases between them. The CDR3 consists of 13 residues. CDR3 in DNA: TGTGCCAGCAGTCCCAGGACCAATCAGCCCCAGCATTTT. As protein: CASSPRTNQPQHF.

This clonotype was picked up many times. The chain combines TRBV20-1 with TRBJ1-2; no clear D gene. Deletions cut 0 bases from V and 2 bases from J, with 10 bases between. In germline, CDR1 is DFQATT, CDR2 SNEGSKA (reference sequence). The CDR3 consists of 14 residues. The CDR3 region has the DNA TGCAGTGCTAGAGATCATTGGCTAAACTATGGCTACACCTTC. Translated, it gives CSARDHWLNYGYTF.

This clonotype came up many times. The gene calls are TRBV11-2 and TRBJ2-1, with 12 bases identical to TRBD2. The germline V gene has CDR1 SGHAT and CDR2 FQNNGV. The CDR3 runs to 16 residues. V lost 4 bases to trimming and J lost 8 bases; unmatched junction nucleotides: 9. CDR3 nucleotide sequence: TGTGCCAGCAGCTCGTATCTAGCGGGGGGGCCCCATGAGCAGTTCTTC. Translated, it gives CASSSYLAGGPHEQFF.

This clonotype was observed a few times. The gene calls are TRBV5-4 and TRBJ2-1; 7 nucleotides match TRBD1. Germline trimming cut 2 bases from V and 4 bases from J; bases unmatched to any gene: 6. The CDR3 loop spans 15 amino acids. Germline CDR1 and CDR2: SGHNT and YYREEE (reference sequence). The CDR3 sequence: CASSLGQDLYNEQFF. The CDR3 region has the DNA TGTGCCAGCAGCTTAGGACAGGACCTTTACAATGAGCAGTTCTTC.

This clonotype came up many times. The CDR3 loop reads CASSYSSTAHISYEQYF. CDR3 nucleotide sequence: TGTGCCAGCAGTTACTCCTCTACGGCTCATATCTCCTACGAGCAGTACTTC. The chain uses TRBV6-5 and TRBJ2-7; unclear D gene. V gave up 0 bases and J gave up 0 bases, with 15 bases separating them. This CDR3 comprises 17 residues. CDR1 and CDR2 (germline): MNHEY, SVGAGI.

This clonotype was counted at least ten times. The chain is built from TRBV27 and TRBJ1-1; no clear D gene. V lost 3 bases to trimming and J lost 5 bases, with 10 bases between them. CDR1 and CDR2 (germline): MNHEY, SMNVEV (reference sequence). The CDR3 consists of 13 residues. CDR3 sequence (DNA): TGTGCCAGCAGTTTCGCCGGACCTACTGAAGCTTTCTTT. This codes for CASSFAGPTEAFF.

About this clonotype: Just one base apart from a much larger clone, this may be a read error. The J gene is TRBJ2-7, the V gene TRBV5-5, with TRBD1 identical over 8 bases. There are 14 residues in the CDR3. The germline CDR1 and CDR2 sequences are SGHKS and YYEKEE (reference sequence). Trimming removed 4 bases from V and 5 bases from J; junction bases left unmatched: 8. CDR3 nucleotide sequence: TGTGCCAGCAGCATCGACAGGGGTGGTAACGAGCAGTACTTC. This codes for CASSIDRGGNEQYF.

This clonotype was seen a few times. The rearrangement uses TRBV28 and TRBJ2-2, with D uncertain. The length of the CDR3 is 16 residues. CDR1 is MDHEN, CDR2 SYDVKM, per germline. With 4 bases removed from V and 4 bases from J, the gap between germline ends came to 16 bases. CDR3 coding DNA: TGTGCCAGCAGTTCTCCCGGACGGGTGGGCACCGGGGAGCTGTTTTTT. It codes for CASSSPGRVGTGELFF.

This clonotype was detected ten times or more. The rearrangement uses TRBV6-5 and TRBJ1-5; D is uncertain. From germline, CDR1 is MNHEY and CDR2 SVGAGI. CDR3 size: 14 residues. The V and J ends lost 4 bases and 6 bases respectively, with 13 bases between them. The CDR3 sequence: CASSSEGRGQPQHF. CDR3 sequence (DNA): TGTGCCAGCAGTTCGGAAGGGAGAGGTCAGCCCCAGCATTTT.

Turning to this clonotype: A read error may be the cause here, since a much bigger clone is one base away. The rearrangement uses TRBV30 and TRBJ2-1, with 7 bases lining up with TRBD1. Matching the DNA end better, TRBJ2-5 makes the J call doubtful. The germline V gene encodes CDR1 GTSNPN and CDR2 SVGIG (reference sequence). The CDR3 contains 14 residues. The CDR3 nucleotides are TGTGCCTGGTCGGGGACAGCCAGCCAAGAGGCCCAGTACTTC. Translating gives CAWSGTASQEAQYF.

With respect to this clonotype: The CDR3 carries no conserved terminal phenylalanine or tryptophan, so it likely arises from a read error. This chain uses TRBV12-3 or TRBV12-4 with TRBJ2-1; D ambiguous. Deletions cut 4 bases from V and 4 bases from J, with 5 bases between. The CDR3 loop spans 12 amino acids. CDR3 nucleotides: TGTGCCAGCAGTTCCTATTACAATGAGCAGTTCTTG. The encoded protein is CASSSYYNEQFL.

This clonotype was picked up many times. V gene TRBV6-1 combines with J gene TRBJ1-2, with 7 bases lining up with TRBD1. J gave up 3 bases and V 6 bases, and 10 bases lay outside the gene matches. Germline V gene lookup returns CDR1 MNHNS and CDR2 SASEGT. CDR3 length: 15 residues. In DNA form, the CDR3 reads TGTGCCAGCAGAGATCGACAGGGTAGGGACTATGGCTACACCTTC. The encoded protein is CASRDRQGRDYGYTF.

This clonotype was detected many times. This chain joins TRBV20-1 and TRBJ2-7, with TRBD1 matching over 11 bases. Germline V gives CDR1 DFQATT, CDR2 SNEGSKA (reference sequence). This CDR3 is built from 14 residues. The J segment lost 4 bases and the V segment lost 4 bases, leaving 6 bases of the junction unmatched. The CDR3 sequence: CSATRTGGWYEQYF. The CDR3, as DNA: TGCAGTGCTACAAGGACAGGGGGCTGGTACGAGCAGTACTTC.

This clonotype was recorded many times. The chain has TRBV7-6 and TRBJ2-7; D is perhaps TRBD1 (6 bases). There are 17 residues in the CDR3. The ends were cut back, 1 base at V and 2 bases at J, with 18 bases in the middle. Germline V gives CDR1 SGHVS, CDR2 FNYEAQ. CDR3 residues: CASSLETVGDTTYEQYF. The CDR3 bases are TGTGCCAGCAGCTTAGAAACTGTAGGGGACACCACCTACGAGCAGTACTTC.

This clonotype was detected many times. This chain uses TRBV7-9 with TRBJ1-1; the D gene is possibly TRBD1 (6 bases). This CDR3 contains 14 residues. Germline lookup yields CDR1 SEHNR and CDR2 FQNEAQ (reference sequence). V lost 8 bases to trimming and J lost 1 base, with 14 bases between them. Here the CDR3 reads CASGPRTENTEAFF. The CDR3 DNA is TGTGCCAGCGGCCCTAGGACAGAGAACACTGAAGCTTTCTTT. Combining the CDR3 with reference TRBV7-9 and TRBJ1-1 gives the whole variable domain DTGVSQNPRHKITKRGQNVTFRCDPISEHNRLYWYRQTLGQGPEFLTYFQNEAQLEKSRLLSDRFSAERPKGSFSTLEIQRTEQGDSAMYLCASGPRTENTEAFFGQGTRLTVV.